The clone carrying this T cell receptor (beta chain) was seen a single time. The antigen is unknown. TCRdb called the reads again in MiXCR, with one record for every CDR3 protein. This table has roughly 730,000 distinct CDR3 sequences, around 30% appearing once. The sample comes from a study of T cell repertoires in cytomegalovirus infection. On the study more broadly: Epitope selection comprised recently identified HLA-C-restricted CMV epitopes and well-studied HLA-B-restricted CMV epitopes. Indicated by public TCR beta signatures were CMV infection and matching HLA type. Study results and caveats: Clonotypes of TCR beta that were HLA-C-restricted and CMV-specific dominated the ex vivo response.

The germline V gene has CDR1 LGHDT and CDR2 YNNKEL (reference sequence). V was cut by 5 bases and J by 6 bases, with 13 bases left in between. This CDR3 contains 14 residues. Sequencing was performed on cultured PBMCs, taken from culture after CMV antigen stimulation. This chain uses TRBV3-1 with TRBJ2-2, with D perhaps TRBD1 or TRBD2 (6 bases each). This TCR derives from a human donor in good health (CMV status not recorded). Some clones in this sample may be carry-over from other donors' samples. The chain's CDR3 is CASSSRGRSGELFF. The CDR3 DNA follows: TGTGCCAGCAGCTCTCGGGGGCGTTCCGGGGAGCTGTTTTTT.